The 22 T cell receptor beta chains given below trace back to one sample, sequenced in a study of STAT3 mutations in large granular lymphocyte leukemia. General study points: At least one immunodominant TCR beta clonotype appeared in every T-cell large granular lymphocyte leukemia patient.

The data were produced by immunoSEQ multiplex PCR, yet TCRdb's version contains in-frame clones alone and is incomplete. The sample shows roughly 13,000 clones, 90% of them seen only once. Which antigens these TCRs recognize remains unknown. The specimen was peripheral blood mononuclear cells. The receptors here all came from a man in his forties with T-cell large granular lymphocyte leukemia. Some clones in this sample may be carry-over from other donors' samples.

The chain joins TRBV7-2 to TRBJ1-1; 8 bases match TRBD1. Trimming at V came to 3 bases and at J to 5 bases, leaving 17 bases not matched to a gene. CDR3 length equals 18 residues. Looked up from germline, CDR1 is SGHTA and CDR2 is FQGNSA. CDR3 in DNA: TGTGCCAGCAGCTTCGACTTCATTTGGACAGGGCGTAAGACTGAAGCTTTCTTT. Its translation is CASSFDFIWTGRKTEAFF.

The chain uses TRBV29-1 and TRBJ1-2; possibly TRBD1 for D (6 bases). V lost 6 bases and J lost 4, with 12 bases in between. The germline CDR1 and CDR2 sequences are SQVTM and ANQGSEA. The CDR3 covers 12 residues. The CDR3 coding sequence is TGCAGCGTCGAGGACAGCATCTATGGCTACACCTTC. Protein product: CSVEDSIYGYTF.

V and J are TRBV7-9 and TRBJ2-2, with TRBD2 matching over 15 bases. The V gene's germline CDR1 is SEHNR and CDR2 FQNEAQ (reference sequence). The CDR3 runs 18 residues. V lost 5 bases, J lost 7 bases, and 11 bases stayed unmatched. This CDR3 is CASSPRTSGGANIGELFF. CDR3 coding DNA: TGTGCCAGCAGCCCTCGGACTAGCGGGGGGGCCAATATCGGGGAGCTGTTTTTT.

V gene TRBV5-1 combines with J gene TRBJ1-6; TRBD1 agrees at 12 bases. The CDR3 extends over 16 amino acids. The ends lost 0 bases at V and 9 bases at J; junction bases unmatched: 4. Germline V gene data show CDR1 as SGHRS and CDR2 as YFSETQ. CDR3: CASSLAGTGGISPLHF. CDR3 in DNA: TGCGCCAGCAGCTTGGCAGGGACAGGGGGCATTTCACCCCTCCACTTT.

This chain joins TRBV6-1 and TRBJ1-1; D is uncertain. Germline assignment: CDR1 MNHNS and CDR2 SASEGT. The CDR3 runs to 12 residues. Trimming removed 7 bases at V and 2 bases at J, with 8 bases between. The CDR3 nucleotides are TGTGCCAGCAAGAGAAGAAACACTGAAGCTTTCTTT. This translates into CASKRRNTEAFF.

The chain links TRBV7-2 to TRBJ2-3, with D perhaps matching TRBD2 (6 bases). V shed 3 bases and J shed 0 bases, with 10 bases lying between them. Per the germline V gene, CDR1 is SGHTA and CDR2 is FQGNSA. This CDR3 is built from 15 residues. CDR3 sequence: CASSFTGVSTDTQYF. CDR3 sequence (DNA): TGTGCCAGCAGCTTTACGGGGGTTAGCACAGATACGCAGTATTTT.

This clone was observed a handful of times. The chain combines TRBV7-2 with TRBJ2-7; D gene ambiguous. V was trimmed by 5 bases and J by 6 bases, leaving 8 bases between them. The germline V gene encodes CDR1 SGHTA and CDR2 FQGNSA. The length of the CDR3 is 11 residues. Written as DNA, the CDR3 is TGTGCCAGCAGCGAAGGGCCCGAGCAGTACTTC. Translation gives CASSEGPEQYF.

V usage is TRBV28 and J usage is TRBJ2-7; 7 bases agree with TRBD1. The CDR3 loop spans 15 amino acids. CDR1 and CDR2 from the germline V gene are MDHEN and SYDVKM. With V trimmed by 1 base and J by 5 bases, 8 bases remained unmatched. In DNA form, the CDR3 reads TGTGCCAGCAGTTTATCGACGACAGGGTCGGACGAGCAGTACTTC. Its translation is CASSLSTTGSDEQYF. Looking up the rest from reference TRBV28 and TRBJ2-7 gives the full variable domain: DVKVTQSSRYLVKRTGEKVFLECVQDMDHENMFWYRQDPGLGLRLIYFSYDVKMKEKGDIPEGYSVSREKKERFSLILESASTNQTSMYLCASSLSTTGSDEQYFGPGTRLTVT.

The V and J genes are TRBV5-1 and TRBJ1-4; D might be TRBD1 (6 bases). The ends were cut back, 0 bases at V and 7 bases at J, with 22 bases in the middle. This CDR3 comprises 18 residues. Per germline, CDR1 SGHRS and CDR2 YFSETQ. CDR3 region: CASSLATSTSRGSEKLFF. The CDR3 DNA sequence: TGCGCCAGCAGCTTGGCCACGTCCACCTCCAGGGGTAGTGAAAAACTGTTTTTT. The full variable domain, with the rest looked up from reference TRBV5-1 and TRBJ1-4, is KAGVTQTPRYLIKTRGQQVTLSCSPISGHRSVSWYQQTPGQGLQFLFEYFSETQRNKGNFPGRFSGRQFSNSRSEMNVSTLELGDSALYLCASSLATSTSRGSEKLFFGSGTQLSVL.

The genes are TRBV13 and TRBJ1-4, with 7 bases lining up with TRBD1. The V segment lost 5 bases and the J segment 8 bases; nucleotides outside the gene matches: 11. This CDR3 comprises 15 residues. CDR1 and CDR2 from the germline V gene are PRHDT and FYEKMQ (reference sequence). In DNA form, the CDR3 reads TGTGCCAGCAGCACATCGGACAGGCTAGGAGAAAAACTGTTTTTT. It yields the protein CASSTSDRLGEKLFF.

This CDR3 is CASSPDGARDYGYTF. DNA of the CDR3: TGTGCCAGCTCACCAGATGGAGCCAGGGACTATGGCTACACCTTC. This chain joins TRBV18 and TRBJ1-2; a weak D match, TRBD1 (5 bases). The CDR3 totals 15 residues. Trimming shortened V by 2 bases and J by 3 bases, and 13 bases separated the two germline ends. Germline CDR1 KGHSH, CDR2 LQKENI. Looking up the rest from reference TRBV18 and TRBJ1-2 gives the full variable domain: NAGVMQNPRHLVRRRGQEARLRCSPMKGHSHVYWYRQLPEEGLKFMVYLQKENIIDESGMPKERFSAEFPKEGPSILRIQQVVRGDSAAYFCASSPDGARDYGYTFGSGTRLTVV.

This rearrangement joins TRBV6-1 to TRBJ1-2; D possibly corresponds to TRBD1 (6 bases). V was clipped by 11 bases and J by 6 bases, with 13 bases between them. Per the germline V gene, CDR1 is MNHNS and CDR2 is SASEGT. The CDR3 length is 11 residues. The CDR3 spells CALTGYNGYTF. The CDR3 DNA reads TGTGCCTTAACAGGGTACAATGGCTACACCTTC.

This clone was detected once. This chain joins TRBV7-9 and TRBJ2-7, with TRBD2 identical over 8 bases. V shed 1 base, J shed 1 base, and the junction held 6 bases outside the gene matches. Germline CDR1 SEHNR, CDR2 FQNEAQ (reference sequence). CDR3 length equals 16 residues. CDR3 in amino acids: CASSLGGAGVSYEQYF. DNA of the CDR3: TGTGCCAGCAGCTTAGGGGGAGCGGGGGTTTCCTACGAGCAGTACTTC.

This rearrangement joins TRBV11-2 to TRBJ2-2; TRBD1 agrees at 10 bases. The CDR3 has 14 amino acids. V lost 5 bases and J lost 7; bases outside the gene matches: 4. Germline CDR1 and CDR2: SGHAT and FQNNGV. The CDR3 region has the DNA TGTGCCAGCAGCCCGGGACAGGGGAACGGGGAGCTGTTTTTT. It codes for CASSPGQGNGELFF.

V usage is TRBV6-6 and J usage is TRBJ1-1; D is unresolved. Germline values: CDR1 MNHNY, CDR2 SVGAGI (reference sequence). V was cut by 6 bases and J by 6 bases, with 11 bases left in between. The CDR3 extends over 12 amino acids. CDR3 DNA sequence: TGTGCCAGCAGACTCCCCGGGGCTGAAGCTTTCTTT. It codes for CASRLPGAEAFF.

The DNA of the CDR3 is TGCGCCAGCAGCCCCTCTGGACTAGCGGGGGGGGCTAACACAGATACGCAGTATTTT. It yields the protein CASSPSGLAGGANTDTQYF. This chain uses TRBV5-1 with TRBJ2-3; 15 nucleotides match TRBD2. The junction had 11 bases not matched to a gene; V was cut back by 4 bases and J by 2 bases. The germline V gene has CDR1 SGHRS and CDR2 YFSETQ. The CDR3 spans 19 residues.

The chain links TRBV6-5 to TRBJ2-1; 9 bases fit TRBD2. J gave up 5 bases and V 3 bases, and 2 bases lay outside the gene matches. Germline V gene lookup returns CDR1 MNHEY and CDR2 SVGAGI. CDR3 size: 14 residues. Written as DNA, the CDR3 is TGTGCCAGCAGTTATGCGGGGGGGCACAATGAGCAGTTCTTC. It codes for CASSYAGGHNEQFF.

The chain recombines TRBV30 with TRBJ1-6, with no clear D. V lost 5 bases and J lost 9, with 20 bases in between. The CDR3 consists of 15 residues. Germline CDR1 and CDR2: GTSNPN and SVGIG (reference sequence). The CDR3 nucleotides are TGTGCCTGGGGCCTATCACCGGACCGACGTTCACCCCTCCACTTT. It encodes CAWGLSPDRRSPLHF.

V and J are TRBV29-1 and TRBJ2-5; D may be TRBD1 (5 bases). Trimming took off 6 bases at V and 5 bases at J, with 16 bases between the two ends. Looked up from germline, CDR1 is SQVTM and CDR2 is ANQGSEA. The length of the CDR3 is 13 residues. The CDR3, as DNA: TGCAGCGTCGCAGGTTCAGGGCGGGAGACCCAGTACTTC. Amino acid sequence: CSVAGSGRETQYF.

The chain links TRBV18 to TRBJ2-7; 11 bases are a match to TRBD1. V gave up 5 bases and J gave up 2 bases; unmatched junction bases: 11. Germline V gives CDR1 KGHSH, CDR2 LQKENI. The CDR3 has 17 amino acids. CDR3 loop: CASSNQGPGQGAYEQYF. CDR3 coding DNA: TGTGCCAGCTCAAACCAAGGCCCGGGACAGGGGGCCTACGAGCAGTACTTC.

The chain employs TRBV11-1 and TRBJ2-3, with TRBD2 matching 8 bases. The germline V gene has CDR1 SGHAT and CDR2 FQDESV (reference sequence). CDR3 size: 15 residues. Unmatched junction bases numbered 4, after V lost 2 bases and J lost 3 bases. The CDR3 DNA sequence: TGTGCCAGCAGCTTACCAGCGGGGGTGACAGATACGCAGTATTTT. This sequence encodes CASSLPAGVTDTQYF.

The rearrangement uses TRBV6-6 and TRBJ1-1; D is uncertain. CDR1 and CDR2 (germline): MNHNY, SVGAGI (reference sequence). The CDR3 covers 12 residues. V lost 4 bases and J lost 5, with 8 bases in between. CDR3 amino acids: CASSSAGTEAFF. The DNA of the CDR3 is TGTGCCAGCAGTTCGGCCGGGACTGAAGCTTTCTTT.